This T cell receptor (beta chain) was captured by sequencing in a study of T cells in Graves' hyperthyroidism and ophthalmopathy. The study, taken as a whole, reports: Appearing also in blood were most of the thyroid clonotypes expanded above 0.001.

Germline CDR1 DFQATT, CDR2 SNEGSKA (reference sequence). V was trimmed by 5 bases and J by 6 bases, leaving 8 bases between them. The CDR3 has 11 residues. Among ophthalmopathy patients, the Clinical Activity Score reached at least 3, the NOSPECS grade reached at least 4, and duration remained under 3 months. Patients were excluded because of uncontrolled infection, other autoimmune disease, pregnancy or lactation. Diagnosis relied on clinical symptoms, serum thyroxine and TRAb, thyroid ultrasound and orbital computed tomography. This clonotype was picked up a small number of times. Its target is unknown. There were TCR beta CDR3 regions amplified from RNA transcripts. The TCR CDR3 first-round RT-PCR relied on the HTBI primer set. MiXCR, run by TCRdb on the multiplex PCR reads, gives a single entry per CDR3 protein. This table holds a few hundred thousand distinct CDR3 sequences, 20% to 25% found once.

The sample was blood. The TCR comes from a woman between 65 and 79 years old with Graves' ophthalmopathy. V and J are TRBV20-1 and TRBJ2-1; D remains unclear. The CDR3 loop reads CSAPIINEQFF. CDR3 sequence (DNA): TGCAGTGCTCCCATTATCAATGAGCAGTTCTTC.